This is a list of T cell receptor beta chains from one sample in a study of sequential checkpoint blockade in melanoma. The data were produced by immunoSEQ multiplex PCR, yet TCRdb's version contains in-frame clones alone and is incomplete. The table lists approximately 12,000 clones, approximately 62% of them singletons. Sequenced material: CD8+ T cells sorted from blood (inferred from file names), taken from a patient given nivolumab and ipilimumab in sequence. The receptors stem from a human donor with melanoma. The CDR3 runs from the conserved cysteine through the conserved F or W. Each record gives: CDR3 DNA, CDR3 protein, V gene, clone size, D gene, J gene. A D gene is named only where the DNA matches it firmly. Rows give clone size only sometimes, using once, few, many, or a class for an expanded clone.

TGTGCCAGCAGGTCTCCAGGGTACAATGAGCAGTTCTTC CASRSPGYNEQFF TRBV7-2 NA NA TRBJ2-1
TGTGCCAGCAGCGTAGGGGGCAGCACCGCAAATACGCAGTATTTT CASSVGGSTANTQYF TRBV9 NA NA TRBJ2-3
TGTGCCAGCAGTACGTCTAGCGGGGGGACGGACCAAGAGACCCAGTACTTC CASSTSSGGTDQETQYF TRBV2 NA TRBD2 TRBJ2-5
TGCGCCAGCAGCGTACTTCTAGCGGGAGGTTACAATGAGCAGTTCTTC CASSVLLAGGYNEQFF TRBV5-1 few TRBD2 TRBJ2-1
TGTGCCAGCAGTCTCCGAGGGCTAGTCCACGAGCAGTACTTC CASSLRGLVHEQYF TRBV27 NA NA TRBJ2-7
TGTGCCAGCAGTCAAGAAGCCCAAGAGACCCAGTACTTC CASSQEAQETQYF TRBV6-4 few NA TRBJ2-5
TGTGCCATAACGACTAGCGGGGGATACAATGAGCAGTTCTTC CAITTSGGYNEQFF TRBV10-3 NA TRBD2 TRBJ2-1
TGTGCCAGCAGTGAAAGCGGGGTTCACTCTGGAAACACCATATATTTT CASSESGVHSGNTIYF TRBV6-1 NA NA TRBJ1-3
TGTGCCAGCAGTTTTCAGGGGGCCGACTATGGCTACACCTTC CASSFQGADYGYTF TRBV28 NA TRBD1 TRBJ1-2
TGTGCCAGCAGCCACGGGGTTAACTATGGCTACACCTTC CASSHGVNYGYTF TRBV6-5 NA NA TRBJ1-2
TGTGCCAGCAGTTACTTATCAGGGGATCAGCCCCAGCATTTT CASSYLSGDQPQHF TRBV6-5 NA NA TRBJ1-5
TGTGCCAGCAGCTTAGATTATAGTTCACCCCTCCACTTT CASSLDYSSPLHF TRBV11-2 NA NA TRBJ1-6
TGCAGCGTTGAGTCTAGCGGGGGCCCGAGCTCCTACAATGAGCAGTTCTTC CSVESSGGPSSYNEQFF TRBV29-1 NA TRBD2 TRBJ2-1
TGTGCCAGCAGTTACTCGGGCAGCTCTAACTATGGCTACACCTTC CASSYSGSSNYGYTF TRBV6-5 NA NA TRBJ1-2
TGTGCCAGCAGCTCAGACCGGGTGGAGCAGTACTTC CASSSDRVEQYF TRBV6-1 NA NA TRBJ2-7
TGTGCCAGCAGAGAGAGTAGCTACGAGCAGTACTTC CASRESSYEQYF TRBV6-1 NA NA TRBJ2-7
TGCGCCACCCCCCCGACTAGCGGGAGGGCCGGAGAGCAGTACTTC CATPPTSGRAGEQYF TRBV10-2 NA TRBD2 TRBJ2-7
TGTGCCACCCCCAGACAGCCGGGCGAGCAGTACTTC CATPRQPGEQYF TRBV9 NA NA TRBJ2-7
TGTGCCAGCAGTTACGACGGGACAGGGAGGTACGAGCAGTACTTC CASSYDGTGRYEQYF TRBV6-5 few TRBD1 TRBJ2-7
TGTGCCAGTAGTATCGGACAGGTTATCAACGAGCAGTACTTC CASSIGQVINEQYF TRBV19 few TRBD1 TRBJ2-7
TGCGCCAGCAGCTCCTACGGGACAGGACACCAAGAGACCCAGTACTTC CASSSYGTGHQETQYF TRBV5-1 NA TRBD1 TRBJ2-5
TGTGCCAGCAGTTGGGACGGGGGGTCCTACGAGCAGTACTTC CASSWDGGSYEQYF TRBV6-5 NA TRBD2 TRBJ2-7
TGTGCCAGCAGCGAAAGGGGGGGCGAGACCCAGTACTTC CASSERGGETQYF TRBV7-6 NA NA TRBJ2-5
TGCGCCAGCAGCCAAGATGAGGGACAGGGGGCTTACTATGGCTACACCTTC CASSQDEGQGAYYGYTF TRBV4-1 NA TRBD1 TRBJ1-2
TGTGCCAGCAGCCCCGGGAACAATGAGCAGTTCTTC CASSPGNNEQFF TRBV6-6 NA NA TRBJ2-1
TGTGCCAGCAGCTCTCATAACAGGGACCGGATCCCTATCTTC CASSSHNRDRIPIF TRBV11-2 NA NA TRBJ2-7
TGCGCCAGCAGCCAGGCGGAGGCCTACGAGCAGTACTTC CASSQAEAYEQYF TRBV5-5 NA NA TRBJ2-7
TGTGCCAGCAGCTTCCCAAGGGAGGGGGTGAACCATTCACCCCTCCACTTT CASSFPREGVNHSPLHF TRBV2 few NA TRBJ1-6
TGCGCCAGCAGCACGGGACTAGCGGGAGCCATCTACAATGAGCAGTTCTTC CASSTGLAGAIYNEQFF TRBV5-1 once TRBD2 TRBJ2-1
TGTGCCAGCAGCCCCGGATTAGCGGGGATCAACGAGCAGTACTTC CASSPGLAGINEQYF TRBV9 NA TRBD2 TRBJ2-7
TGTGCCAGCAGCCAAGAAACACTAGCGGGAGGGGGTGAGCAGTTCTTC CASSQETLAGGGEQFF TRBV4-2 few TRBD2 TRBJ2-1
TGCGCCAGCAGCCAAGTAACTAGCGGCCTCTACGAGCAGTACTTC CASSQVTSGLYEQYF TRBV4-1 NA TRBD2 TRBJ2-7
TGCGCCAGCAGCCGGCAGTTACAGGACCAATTCTATGGCTACACCTTC CASSRQLQDQFYGYTF TRBV4-1 NA NA TRBJ1-2
TGTGCCAGCAGTTTTGCCCGGACTTTCGGAGGTGAGCAGTTCTTC CASSFARTFGGEQFF TRBV27 NA NA TRBJ2-1
TGCGCCAGCAGCCAAGATCGGGGGGGAGGCTACGAGCAGTACTTC CASSQDRGGGYEQYF TRBV4-3 NA TRBD2 TRBJ2-7
TGTGCCAGCAGCCCGCCCCGAGCGGGGGACTACACCGGGGAGCTGTTTTTT CASSPPRAGDYTGELFF TRBV5-5 NA TRBD2 TRBJ2-2
TGTGCCAGCAGCGTAGGACTAGCGGGAGGGAACGAGCAGTACTTC CASSVGLAGGNEQYF TRBV9 NA TRBD2 TRBJ2-7
TGTGCCAGCCGTAGCGGGAGCTACGAGCAGTACTTC CASRSGSYEQYF TRBV6-5 NA TRBD2 TRBJ2-7
TGCGCCAGCTCTGAGAGCGGGGGGGGTAATGAGCAGTTCTTC CASSESGGGNEQFF TRBV4-3 few TRBD2 TRBJ2-1
TGTGCCAGCTATGACAGGGCGGTCGGAAACACCATATATTTT CASYDRAVGNTIYF TRBV6-1 NA TRBD1 TRBJ1-3
TGTGCCAGTAGTACACGGGTTAGCAATCAGCCCCAGCATTTT CASSTRVSNQPQHF TRBV19 NA NA TRBJ1-5
TGTGCCAGCAGTCCCTTGACAGGCATTTCCTATGGCTACACCTTC CASSPLTGISYGYTF TRBV27 NA NA TRBJ1-2
TGTGCCAGCAGCTTGGCGGACAGCCGGAATGAGCAGTTCTTC CASSLADSRNEQFF TRBV5-4 NA NA TRBJ2-1
TGTGCCAGCCGACGTCGGGGGGGAAGAAATGATTCACCCCTCCACTTT CASRRRGGRNDSPLHF TRBV27 once NA TRBJ1-6
TGTGCCAGCAGTGATGAGGGCTCGGGCAATCAGCCCCAGCATTTT CASSDEGSGNQPQHF TRBV6-1 NA NA TRBJ1-5
TGTGCCAGCAGTCCCACTCTAGCGGGGATCTACAATGAGCAGTTCTTC CASSPTLAGIYNEQFF TRBV27 NA TRBD2 TRBJ2-1
TGTGCCAGCAGCTCGGGACTAGCGGGAGCGGGCGAGCAGTACTTC CASSSGLAGAGEQYF TRBV5-5 NA TRBD2 TRBJ2-7
TGCGCCAGCAGCCATGGACTAGCGGGAGGGCACAATGAGCAGTTCTTC CASSHGLAGGHNEQFF TRBV5-1 once TRBD2 TRBJ2-1
TGTGCCAGCAGCACCGCAGGACTAGCCAAAAACATTCAGTACTTC CASSTAGLAKNIQYF TRBV5-4 NA NA TRBJ2-4
TGTGCCAGCAGCCAAGAATCAGGGACACTAGGGGAAAAACTGTTTTTT CASSQESGTLGEKLFF TRBV4-2 NA NA TRBJ1-4
TGTGCCAGCAGTTTTTCAGTCGAAGCTTTCTTT CASSFSVEAFF TRBV28 NA NA TRBJ1-1